The present TCR beta chain was sequenced within a study of T cells after posttransplantation cyclophosphamide. Only a few counts were recorded for this clone. Its antigen remains unidentified. Assay used: immunoSEQ multiplex PCR; TCRdb lists only in-frame clones, some missing. The sample has under 20,000 clones, 74% seen once. A marrow graft followed busulfan-fludarabine conditioning, with cyclophosphamide on days +3 and +4. Study-wide points: TRB clonality was highly associated with recipient CMV seropositivity and reactivation. Later blood repertoires were often dominated by clones from the donor CD8+ memory compartment. Blood and skin or GI T cell repertoires showed limited TRB overlap.

The input for sequencing was PBMCs, taken after an allogeneic stem cell transplant with post-transplant cyclophosphamide. This receptor was taken from a young adult male patient who received an allogeneic stem cell transplant from a related donor, was CMV-positive, and had acute GVHD only. Part of the T cell pool may stem from the graft donor.

The CDR3 bases are TGTGCCAGCAGTGCTCTAATGAACACTGAAGCTTTCTTT. This sequence encodes CASSALMNTEAFF. The chain is built from TRBV2 and TRBJ1-1, with D unclear. The CDR3 is made up of 13 amino acids. Trimming took off 4 bases at V and 0 bases at J, with 6 bases between the two ends. CDR1 SNHLY and CDR2 FYNNEI come from the germline V gene.